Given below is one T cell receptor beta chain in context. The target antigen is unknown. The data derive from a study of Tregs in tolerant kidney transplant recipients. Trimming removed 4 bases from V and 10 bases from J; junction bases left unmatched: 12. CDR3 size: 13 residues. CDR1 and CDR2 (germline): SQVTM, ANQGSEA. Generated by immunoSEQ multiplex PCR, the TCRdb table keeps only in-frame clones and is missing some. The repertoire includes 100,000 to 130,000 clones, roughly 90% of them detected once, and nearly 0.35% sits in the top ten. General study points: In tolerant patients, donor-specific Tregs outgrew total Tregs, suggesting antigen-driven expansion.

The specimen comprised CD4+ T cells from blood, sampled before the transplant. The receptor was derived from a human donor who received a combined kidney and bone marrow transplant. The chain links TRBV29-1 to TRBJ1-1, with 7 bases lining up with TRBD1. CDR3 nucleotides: TGCAGCGTTGGTGCCGGACAGTCAGGGGGAGCTTTCTTT. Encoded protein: CSVGAGQSGGAFF.